A single sample is the source of the 23 T cell receptor beta chains below, sequenced in a study of T cell clonality in common variable immunodeficiency. The table came from immunoSEQ multiplex PCR; TCRdb's copy has only in-frame clones and leaves some out. Listed for the sample are roughly 79,000 clones, none seen a single time. What was sequenced was peripheral blood mononuclear cells. These receptors all come from a person aged 18 to 70 in good health.

This clone appeared many times. Read sequence stops 3 residues before the CDR3 end, and the germline J gene provides the missing end. This chain links TRBV10-1 with TRBJ2-7, with 7 positions matching TRBD2. CDR1 and CDR2 from the germline V gene are WNHNN and SYGVQD (reference sequence). With 6 bases clipped from V and 0 bases from J, the junction kept 2 bases outside the gene matches. CDR3 size: 13 residues. This chain's CDR3 is CASRASGSYEQYF. The CDR3 DNA, read in part, is TGCGCCAGCAGAGCTAGCGGCTCCTACGAG.

This clone was detected many times. From the germline J gene comes the end of the CDR3, since the read stops 3 residues before it. This chain joins TRBV5-6 and TRBJ1-1; a weak D match, TRBD1 (5 bases). The CDR3 is made up of 14 amino acids. CDR1 and CDR2 (germline): SGHDT, YYEEEE. The V and J ends lost 1 base and 1 base respectively, with 8 bases between them. The DNA read from the CDR3 is TGTGCCAGCAGCTTGTTGGGGGGGAACACTGAA. Protein product: CASSLLGGNTE. The whole CDR3 sequence is CASSLLGGNTEAFF.

Ten or more counts support this clone. The read terminates 3 residues before the CDR3 end, so the remaining end is supplied by the germline J gene. The J gene is TRBJ2-7, the V gene TRBV11-2; TRBD2 matches 7 bases. CDR1 and CDR2 from the germline V gene are SGHAT and FQNNGV. Unmatched junction bases numbered 10, after V lost 5 bases and J lost 6 bases. The CDR3 has 14 amino acids. Partial CDR3 DNA: TGTGCCAGCAGCCGACGGCGGGAGAGCCTCGAG. It encodes CASSRRRESLE. The CDR3, in full, reads CASSRRRESLEQYF.

This clone was counted many times. The read ends 3 residues early relative to the CDR3; the germline J gene fills the gap. The V gene is TRBV6-2 or TRBV6-3, the J gene TRBJ2-1, with a tentative D call TRBD2 (6 bases). The CDR3 consists of 14 residues. The V and J ends lost 5 bases and 0 bases respectively, with 8 bases between them. Germline values: CDR1 MNHEY, CDR2 SVGEGT. Incomplete CDR3 DNA: TGTGCCAGCAGTCTAGCGTCCTCCTACAATGAG. As protein: CASSLASSYNE. The whole CDR3 sequence is CASSLASSYNEQFF.

This clone was seen repeatedly, ten times or more. From the germline J gene comes the end of the CDR3, since the read stops 3 residues before it. This chain connects TRBV12-3 or TRBV12-4 to TRBJ2-7, with D unclear. The CDR3 has 14 amino acids. With 4 bases removed from V and 1 base from J, the gap between germline ends came to 11 bases. CDR3: CASSWADFSYEQYF. The CDR3 DNA, read in part, is TGTGCCAGCAGTTGGGCAGATTTTTCCTACGAG.

This clone has at least ten counts. The CDR3 extends 3 residues past the end of the read, so its final part is completed from the germline J gene. V is TRBV12-3 or TRBV12-4 and J is TRBJ2-3; 13 bases align to TRBD2. The CDR3 has 15 residues. Trimming at V came to 5 bases and at J to 4 bases, leaving 3 bases not matched to a gene. CDR3 DNA (partial): TGTGCCAGCAGTCCTACTAGCGGGAGGGCAGATACG. Protein product: CASSPTSGRADT. From start to end, the CDR3 is CASSPTSGRADTQYF.

The sample holds many counts of this clone. The read finishes 3 residues shy of the CDR3 end, and the germline J gene is used to complete it. The rearrangement links TRBV30 to TRBJ1-5; D is possibly TRBD1 (5 bases). The length of the CDR3 is 14 residues. CDR1 and CDR2 from the germline V gene are GTSNPN and SVGIG (reference sequence). The V end was cut by 5 bases, the J end by 7 bases, with 18 bases between. This CDR3 reads CAWSQGLNWQPQHF. Incomplete CDR3 DNA: TGTGCCTGGTCCCAGGGCCTTAATTGGCAGCCC.

This clone was observed at least ten times. Sequencing ends 3 residues short of the CDR3 end; the germline J gene provides the rest. The chain recombines TRBV7-8 with TRBJ2-1; D gene unclear. Germline loops: CDR1 SGHVS, CDR2 FQNEAQ. V dropped 0 bases and J dropped 4 bases, with 7 bases sitting between them. CDR3 size: 14 residues. Here the CDR3 reads CASSLAFPYNEQFF. Partial CDR3 DNA: TGTGCCAGCAGCTTAGCTTTCCCGTACAATGAG.

Ten or more counts support this clone. The sequenced fragment ends 3 residues before the CDR3 boundary, so the rest is inferred from the germline J gene. The gene calls are TRBV5-1 and TRBJ1-5; D is unclear. The CDR3 is 14 residues long. Germline loops: CDR1 SGHRS, CDR2 YFSETQ. The V gene lost 0 bases and the J gene lost 5 bases, with 9 bases spanning the gap. CDR3 DNA (partial): TGCGCCAGCAGCTTGGAGGGTGGGTATCAGCCC. The encoded protein is CASSLEGGYQP. In full, the CDR3 is CASSLEGGYQPQHF. The full variable domain, rest sourced from reference TRBV5-1 and TRBJ1-5, is KAGVTQTPRYLIKTRGQQVTLSCSPISGHRSVSWYQQTPGQGLQFLFEYFSETQRNKGNFPGRFSGRQFSNSRSEMNVSTLELGDSALYLCASSLEGGYQPQHFGDGTRLSIL.

This clone was detected many times. The read comes to an end 3 residues before the CDR3 does, leaving the germline J gene to fill in the end. The chain recombines TRBV4-1 with TRBJ1-2; the D gene is possibly TRBD1 (5 bases). In germline, CDR1 is MGHRA, CDR2 YSYEKL. This CDR3 has 17 amino acids. The V gene lost 5 bases and the J gene lost 2 bases, with 21 bases spanning the gap. The CDR3: CASSLRADSYPNYGYTF. CDR3 DNA (partial): TGCGCCAGCAGCTTGAGAGCCGACAGCTACCCCAACTATGGC.

There are a few counts of this clone. From the germline J gene comes the end of the CDR3, since the read stops 3 residues before it. The chain has TRBV19 and TRBJ2-7, with 15 bases that match TRBD2. The CDR3 extends over 18 amino acids. The V and J ends lost 4 bases and 1 base, in that order; junction bases with no gene match: 8. Germline assignment: CDR1 LNHDA and CDR2 SQIVND (reference sequence). The CDR3 loop reads CASSTRTSGRALSYEQYF. The CDR3 DNA, read in part, is TGTGCCAGTAGTACCAGGACTAGCGGGAGGGCCTTGTCCTACGAG.

This clone has a count of ten or more. The read is 3 residues too short to cover the CDR3 end, so that end is filled in from the germline J gene. V gene TRBV5-1 combines with J gene TRBJ2-7; 8 bases match TRBD2. From germline, CDR1 is SGHRS and CDR2 YFSETQ. V dropped 0 bases and J dropped 4; count of bases not matched to a gene: 3. CDR3 length: 14 amino acids. The CDR3 spells CASSLATSGYEQYF. The covered CDR3 bases are TGCGCCAGCAGCTTGGCTACTAGCGGATACGAG.

This clone was observed many times. The read comes to an end 3 residues before the CDR3 does, leaving the germline J gene to fill in the end. V gene TRBV5-1 combines with J gene TRBJ2-1; TRBD1 matches at 8 bases. V lost 1 base and J lost 9; bases outside the gene matches: 6. The CDR3 has 14 residues. Germline assignment: CDR1 SGHRS and CDR2 YFSETQ. The CDR3 here is CASSLKQGDGEQFF. Partial CDR3 DNA: TGCGCCAGCAGCTTGAAACAGGGGGATGGTGAG.

This clone was observed many times. The CDR3 is cut off 3 residues early in the read; its end comes from the germline J gene. This chain joins TRBV9 and TRBJ1-5; 9 bases align to TRBD1. CDR1 SGDLS and CDR2 YYNGEE come from the germline V gene. The CDR3 is 15 residues long. V lost 5 bases, J lost 5 bases, and 8 bases stayed unmatched. Incomplete CDR3 DNA: TGTGCCAGCAGTTTCACAGGGGGCGTCGATCAGCCC. Translating it yields CASSFTGGVDQP. The CDR3 in its entirety is CASSFTGGVDQPQHF.

This clone was counted ten times or more. With the read ending 3 residues before the CDR3 end, the germline J gene is used to fill in that end. V and J are TRBV18 and TRBJ2-7, with TRBD1 matching over 10 bases. The CDR3 spans 17 residues. V lost 2 bases to trimming and J lost 2 bases; unmatched junction nucleotides: 9. CDR1 is KGHSH, CDR2 LQKENI, per germline. The covered CDR3 bases are TGTGCCAGCTCACCAAGGGTGGGCGGACAGGGGGCCTACGAG. Its translation is CASSPRVGGQGAYE. The full CDR3 reads CASSPRVGGQGAYEQYF.

Concerning this clone: The read falls 3 residues short of the CDR3 end, and the missing part is taken from the germline J gene. The chain uses TRBV11-1 and TRBJ2-7, with 10 bases matching TRBD1. This CDR3 has 15 residues. Trimming cost V 5 bases and J 1 base; bases outside gene matches: 5. Germline assignment: CDR1 SGHAT and CDR2 FQDESV (reference sequence). Partial CDR3 DNA: TGTGCCAGCAGCCCCCGGGACAGGGGTTCCTACGAG. Translated, it gives CASSPRDRGSYE. The entire CDR3 protein is CASSPRDRGSYEQYF.

The DNA read from the CDR3 is TGTGCCAGCAGTGAAGGGGACAGCTGGGGTGAG. Protein product: CASSEGDSWGE. The full-length CDR3 reads as CASSEGDSWGEQFF. The rearrangement links TRBV6-4 to TRBJ2-1, with 7 positions matching TRBD1. The read comes to an end 3 residues before the CDR3 does, leaving the germline J gene to fill in the end. The CDR3 totals 14 residues. Germline loops: CDR1 MRHNA, CDR2 SNTAGT. J was trimmed by 9 bases and V by 3 bases; bases with no gene match: 8.

This clone was seen repeatedly, ten times or more. The CDR3 DNA, read in part, is TGTGCCAGCAGCTTAGTCGGGGGGCAAGAGACC. It yields the protein CASSLVGGQET. The entire CDR3 protein reads CASSLVGGQETQYF. V is TRBV11-2 and J is TRBJ2-5; 7 bases align to TRBD2. The observed sequence ends 3 residues before the CDR3 terminus, with the missing tail filled in from the germline J gene. Germline V gene lookup returns CDR1 SGHAT and CDR2 FQNNGV. After removal of 1 base from V and 2 bases from J, the junction contained 1 base not matched to a gene. There are 14 residues in the CDR3.

This clone was seen at least ten times. The read halts 3 residues ahead of the CDR3 end, with the missing end drawn from the germline J gene. The rearrangement links TRBV19 to TRBJ2-3; TRBD2 matches 7 bases. Germline CDR1 is LNHDA and CDR2 is SQIVND (reference sequence). This CDR3 comprises 14 residues. J was trimmed by 0 bases and V by 6 bases; bases with no gene match: 3. CDR3 in amino acids: CASRAGLSTDTQYF. The CDR3 DNA, read in part, is TGTGCCAGTAGAGCGGGACTGAGCACAGATACG.

This clone has ten or more counts. Read coverage stops 3 residues before the CDR3 terminus; the germline J gene supplies the remainder. The V call is TRBV20-1, the J call TRBJ2-3, with 9 bases that match TRBD1. This CDR3 contains 15 residues. Germline V gene data show CDR1 as DFQATT and CDR2 as SNEGSKA (reference sequence). With V trimmed by 4 bases and J by 2 bases, 7 bases remained unmatched. The part of the CDR3 DNA that was read is TGCAGTGCTAATACCGGGACAGGGATCACAGATACG. Protein product: CSANTGTGITDT. In full, the CDR3 is CSANTGTGITDTQYF.

This clone was counted at least ten times. The DNA ends 3 residues before the CDR3 does, and the rest of the CDR3 is filled in from the germline J gene. The gene calls are TRBV12-3 or TRBV12-4 and TRBJ2-3, with TRBD1 matching over 8 bases. The J segment lost 4 bases and the V segment lost 5 bases, leaving 11 bases of the junction unmatched. This CDR3 is 16 amino acids long. CDR3 bases read: TGTGCCAGCAGTACCCAGACAGGGGTAGGTGCAGATACG. Translated, it gives CASSTQTGVGADT. The full CDR3 reads CASSTQTGVGADTQYF.

This clone was detected many times. From the germline J gene comes the end of the CDR3, since the read stops 3 residues before it. V usage is TRBV20-1 and J usage is TRBJ2-5, with TRBD1 identical over 8 bases. CDR1 is DFQATT and CDR2 is SNEGSKA in the germline V gene (reference sequence). The CDR3 sequence is 16 residues long. V was clipped by 2 bases and J by 2 bases; unmatched bases: 10. The sequenced part of the CDR3 DNA is TGCAGTGCTAGACGTTTGGCAGGGGGCATGCAAGAGACC. It encodes CSARRLAGGMQET. The entire CDR3 protein is CSARRLAGGMQETQYF.

There are many counts of this clone. With the read ending 3 residues before the CDR3 end, the germline J gene is used to fill in that end. The chain is built from TRBV14 and TRBJ2-1, with TRBD2 identical over 11 bases. This CDR3 contains 15 residues. The germline V gene encodes CDR1 SGHDN and CDR2 FVKESK. After removal of 1 base from V and 6 bases from J, the junction contained 2 bases not matched to a gene. CDR3 bases read: TGTGCCAGCAGCCAAGGTAGCGGGAGGGTCAATGAG. Its translation: CASSQGSGRVNE. The whole CDR3 protein reads CASSQGSGRVNEQFF.